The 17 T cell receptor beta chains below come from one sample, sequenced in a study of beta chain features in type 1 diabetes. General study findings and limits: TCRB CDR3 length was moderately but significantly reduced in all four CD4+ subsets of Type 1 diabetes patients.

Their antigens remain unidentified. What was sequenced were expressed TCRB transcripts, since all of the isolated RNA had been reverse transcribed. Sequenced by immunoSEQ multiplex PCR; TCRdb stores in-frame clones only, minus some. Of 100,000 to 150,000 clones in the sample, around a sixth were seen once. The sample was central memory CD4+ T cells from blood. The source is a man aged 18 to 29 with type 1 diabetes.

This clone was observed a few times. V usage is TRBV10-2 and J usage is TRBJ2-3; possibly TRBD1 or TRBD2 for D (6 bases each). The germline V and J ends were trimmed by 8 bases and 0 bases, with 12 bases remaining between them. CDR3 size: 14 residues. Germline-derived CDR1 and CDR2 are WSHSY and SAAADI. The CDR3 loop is CASAQGTSTDTQYF. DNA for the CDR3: TGCGCCAGCGCCCAGGGGACTAGCACAGATACGCAGTATTTT.

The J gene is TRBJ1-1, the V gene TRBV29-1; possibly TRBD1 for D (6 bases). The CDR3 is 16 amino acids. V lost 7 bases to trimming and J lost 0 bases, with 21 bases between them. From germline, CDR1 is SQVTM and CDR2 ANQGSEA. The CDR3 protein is CSAFTGPDFMNTEAFF. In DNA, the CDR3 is TGCAGCGCATTCACAGGGCCAGACTTCATGAACACTGAAGCTTTCTTT.

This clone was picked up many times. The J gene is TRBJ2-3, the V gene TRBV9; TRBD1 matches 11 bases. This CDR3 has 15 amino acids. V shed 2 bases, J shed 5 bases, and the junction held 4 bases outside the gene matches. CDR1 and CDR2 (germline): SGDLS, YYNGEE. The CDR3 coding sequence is TGTGCCAGCAGCGTTGCCGGGACAGGGGGAGATACGCAGTATTTT. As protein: CASSVAGTGGDTQYF.

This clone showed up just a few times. The CDR3 sequence is CASSVEQGGYGYTF. The CDR3 DNA is TGTGCCAGCAGCGTAGAACAGGGAGGGTATGGCTACACCTTC. The chain carries TRBV9 and TRBJ1-2; a weak D match, TRBD1 (6 bases). The CDR3 loop spans 14 amino acids. V shed 0 bases and J shed 5 bases, with 11 bases lying between them. Per germline, CDR1 SGDLS and CDR2 YYNGEE.

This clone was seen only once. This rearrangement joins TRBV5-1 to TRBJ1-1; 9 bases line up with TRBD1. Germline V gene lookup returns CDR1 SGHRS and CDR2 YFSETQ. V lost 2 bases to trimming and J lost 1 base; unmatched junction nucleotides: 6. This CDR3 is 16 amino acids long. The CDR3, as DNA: TGCGCCAGCAGCTTCCTACCGGGACAGGGGAACACTGAAGCTTTCTTT. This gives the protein CASSFLPGQGNTEAFF.

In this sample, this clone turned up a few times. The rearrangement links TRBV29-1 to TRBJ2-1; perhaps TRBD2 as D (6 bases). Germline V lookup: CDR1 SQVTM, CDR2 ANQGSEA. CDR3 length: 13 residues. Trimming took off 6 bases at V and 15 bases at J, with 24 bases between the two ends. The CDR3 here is CSVDLGGHGRLFF. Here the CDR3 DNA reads TGCAGCGTCGACCTGGGGGGTCATGGGCGTCTGTTCTTC.

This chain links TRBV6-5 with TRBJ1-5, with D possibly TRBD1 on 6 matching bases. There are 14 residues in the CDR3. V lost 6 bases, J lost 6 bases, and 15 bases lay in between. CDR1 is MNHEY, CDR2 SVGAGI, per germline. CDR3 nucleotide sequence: TGTGCCAGCAGCCCCGACAGGTGGGGTCAGCCCCAGCATTTT. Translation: CASSPDRWGQPQHF.

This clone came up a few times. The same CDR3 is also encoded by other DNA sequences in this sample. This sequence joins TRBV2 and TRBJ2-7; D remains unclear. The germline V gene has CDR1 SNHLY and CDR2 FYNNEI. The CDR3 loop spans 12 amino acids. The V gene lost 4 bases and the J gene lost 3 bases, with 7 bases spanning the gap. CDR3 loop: CASSVERYEQYF. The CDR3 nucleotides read TGTGCCAGCAGTGTGGAGCGCTACGAGCAGTACTTC.

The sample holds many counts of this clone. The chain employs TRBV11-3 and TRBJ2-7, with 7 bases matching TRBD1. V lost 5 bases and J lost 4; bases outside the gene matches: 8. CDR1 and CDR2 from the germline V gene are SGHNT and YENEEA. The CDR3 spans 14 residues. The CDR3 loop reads CASSPPGQRYEQYF. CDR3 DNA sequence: TGTGCCAGCAGCCCCCCGGGACAGCGGTACGAGCAGTACTTC.

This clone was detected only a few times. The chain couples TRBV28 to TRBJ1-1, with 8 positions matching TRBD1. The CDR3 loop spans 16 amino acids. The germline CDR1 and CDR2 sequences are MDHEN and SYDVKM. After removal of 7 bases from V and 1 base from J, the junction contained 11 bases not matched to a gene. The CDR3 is CASTSPGQVGNTEAFF. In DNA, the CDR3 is TGTGCCAGCACTTCACCGGGACAGGTGGGGAACACTGAAGCTTTCTTT. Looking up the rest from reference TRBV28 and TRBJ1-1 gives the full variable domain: DVKVTQSSRYLVKRTGEKVFLECVQDMDHENMFWYRQDPGLGLRLIYFSYDVKMKEKGDIPEGYSVSREKKERFSLILESASTNQTSMYLCASTSPGQVGNTEAFFGQGTRLTVV.

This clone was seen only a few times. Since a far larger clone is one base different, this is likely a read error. The CDR3 DNA sequence: TGCGCCAGCAGCTTTGGTGGAACCGGGGAGCTGTTTTTT. This gives the protein CASSFGGTGELFF. This chain joins TRBV5-1 and TRBJ2-2, with D unresolved. Germline CDR1 is SGHRS and CDR2 is YFSETQ. The length of the CDR3 is 13 residues. Trimming left V 2 bases short and J 5 bases short, with 7 bases between.

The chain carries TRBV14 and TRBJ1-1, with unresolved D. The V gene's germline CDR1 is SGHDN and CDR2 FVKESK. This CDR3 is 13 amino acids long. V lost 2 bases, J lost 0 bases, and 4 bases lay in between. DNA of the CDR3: TGTGCCAGCAGCCAAACAGTGAACACTGAAGCTTTCTTT. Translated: CASSQTVNTEAFF.

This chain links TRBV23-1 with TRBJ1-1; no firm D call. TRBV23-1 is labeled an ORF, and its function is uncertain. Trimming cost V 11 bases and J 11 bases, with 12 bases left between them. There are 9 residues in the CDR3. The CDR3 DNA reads TGCGCCCTAGAGTGCCCGGCTTTCTTT. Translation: CALECPAFF.

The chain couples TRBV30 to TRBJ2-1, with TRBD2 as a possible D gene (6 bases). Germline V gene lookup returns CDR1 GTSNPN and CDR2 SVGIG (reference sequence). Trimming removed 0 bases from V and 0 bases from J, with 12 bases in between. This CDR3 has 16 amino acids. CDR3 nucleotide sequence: TGTGCCTGGAGTGTTATTGGGGGAGGCTCCTACAATGAGCAGTTCTTC. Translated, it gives CAWSVIGGGSYNEQFF. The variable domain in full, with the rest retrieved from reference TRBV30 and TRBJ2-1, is SQTIHQWPATLVQPVGSPLSLECTVEGTSNPNLYWYRQAAGRGLQLLFYSVGIGQISSEVPQNLSASRPQDRQFILSSKKLLLSDSGFYLCAWSVIGGGSYNEQFFGPGTRLTVL.

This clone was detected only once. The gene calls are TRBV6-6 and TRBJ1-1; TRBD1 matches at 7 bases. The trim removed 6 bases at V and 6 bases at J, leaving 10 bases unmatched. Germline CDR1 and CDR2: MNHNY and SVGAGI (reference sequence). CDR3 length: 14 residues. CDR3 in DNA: TGTGCCAGCAGCGACCTACAGGGGTGGGCTGAAGCTTTCTTT. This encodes CASSDLQGWAEAFF.

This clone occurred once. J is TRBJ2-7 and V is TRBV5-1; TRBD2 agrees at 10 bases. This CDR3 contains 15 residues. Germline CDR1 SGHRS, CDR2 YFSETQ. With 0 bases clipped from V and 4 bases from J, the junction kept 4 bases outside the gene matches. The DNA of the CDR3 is TGCGCCAGCAGCTTGGATGCTAGCGGGAGTTACGAGCAGTACTTC. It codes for CASSLDASGSYEQYF.

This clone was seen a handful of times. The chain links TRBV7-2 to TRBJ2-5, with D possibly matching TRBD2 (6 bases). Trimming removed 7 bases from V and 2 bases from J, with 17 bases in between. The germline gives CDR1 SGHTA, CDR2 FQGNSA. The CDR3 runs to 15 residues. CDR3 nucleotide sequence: TGTGCCAGCAACGCGCACCCGGGACTTCAAGAGACCCAGTACTTC. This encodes CASNAHPGLQETQYF. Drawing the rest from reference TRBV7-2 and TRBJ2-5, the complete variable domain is GAGVSQSPSNKVTEKGKDVELRCDPISGHTALYWYRQSLGQGLEFLIYFQGNSAPDKSGLPSDRFSAERTGGSVSTLTIQRTQQEDSAVYLCASNAHPGLQETQYFGPGTRLLVL.